The clone carrying this T cell receptor (beta chain) was seen a single time. V lost 6 bases and J 1 base, leaving 9 bases between the germline ends. The CDR3 is 13 residues long. Participants spanned ages about 18 to 95 years and resided in some 22 US areas. This specimen comes from a study of blood T cell repertoires in COVID-19. About the research overall: The analysed material was cDNA or gDNA that came from T cells, B-cell-depleted T cells, or PBMCs.

Sequenced by immunoSEQ multiplex PCR; TCRdb stores in-frame clones only, minus some. The table has around 300,000 clones, almost 90% seen once. The specimen sequenced was PBMCs or T cells enriched from blood (not recorded which). The rearrangement uses TRBV12-3 or TRBV12-4 and TRBJ1-2; D unclear. The origin of this receptor is a young woman with acute COVID-19. CDR3 bases: TGTGCCAGCAGCCCGGCGGTTAACTATGGCTACACCTTC. Protein: CASSPAVNYGYTF.